This T cell receptor beta chain came from a study of control samples from healthy donors and cancer patients. The method was immunoSEQ multiplex PCR; TCRdb's version includes in-frame clones alone and lacks a portion of them. Among around 80,000 clones listed, about nine tenths were seen once. V was clipped by 0 bases and J by 6 bases, with 16 bases between them. The CDR3 contains 16 residues. The germline CDR1 and CDR2 sequences are SGHRS and YFSETQ. Sequenced input: blood. The sequence came from a man in his fifties or sixties in good health. The chain links TRBV5-1 to TRBJ2-1; D is ambiguous. The CDR3 spells CASSLEGHPAANEQFF. The CDR3 nucleotides are TGCGCCAGCAGCTTGGAGGGCCACCCAGCTGCCAATGAGCAGTTCTTC.